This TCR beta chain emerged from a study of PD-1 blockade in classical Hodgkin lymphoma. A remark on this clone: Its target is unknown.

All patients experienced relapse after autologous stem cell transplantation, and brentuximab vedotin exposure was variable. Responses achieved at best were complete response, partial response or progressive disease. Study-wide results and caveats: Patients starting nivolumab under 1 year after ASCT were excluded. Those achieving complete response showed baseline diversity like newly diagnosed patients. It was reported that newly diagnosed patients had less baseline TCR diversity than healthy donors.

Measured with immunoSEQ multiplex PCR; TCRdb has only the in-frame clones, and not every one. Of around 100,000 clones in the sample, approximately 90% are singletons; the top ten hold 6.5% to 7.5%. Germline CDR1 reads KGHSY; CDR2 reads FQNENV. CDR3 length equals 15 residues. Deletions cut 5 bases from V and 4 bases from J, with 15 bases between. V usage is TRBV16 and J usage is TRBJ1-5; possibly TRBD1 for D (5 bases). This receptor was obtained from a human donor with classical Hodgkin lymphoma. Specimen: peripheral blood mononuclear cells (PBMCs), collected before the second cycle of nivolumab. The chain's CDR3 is CASSRSGTGNQPQHF. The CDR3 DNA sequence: TGTGCCAGCAGCAGATCCGGGACGGGGAATCAGCCCCAGCATTTT.